The clone carrying this TCR beta chain was counted at least ten times. Documented time point: newly diagnosed GD, antithyroid drugs for less than 3 months. PBMC-derived RNA was used for the TCR library. In building TCR beta libraries, iRepertoire HTBI primers were used together with Arm-PCR of CDR3 regions. TCRdb itself ran the multiplex PCR reads through MiXCR, one entry per CDR3 protein. The table lists about 540,000 distinct CDR3 sequences, roughly 13% of them singletons, with roughly a tenth in the top ten. This sample stems from a study of regulatory T cells in long-lasting Graves disease. This CDR3 spans 16 amino acids. Germline V CDR1 and CDR2: SGHTA, FQGTGA. The ends lost 2 bases at V and 1 base at J; junction bases unmatched: 6. These data also formed part of another study, on T cells in Graves' hyperthyroidism and ophthalmopathy.

V is TRBV7-3 and J is TRBJ2-3; 7 positions match TRBD2. The origin of this receptor is a man in his thirties or forties with Graves disease. This material consisted of peripheral blood mononuclear cells (PBMCs), taken at new diagnosis, from a patient treated with antithyroid drugs. The chain's CDR3 is CASSLQAAGGTDTQYF. CDR3 DNA: TGTGCCAGCAGCTTACAGGCTGCGGGAGGCACAGATACGCAGTATTTT.